This T cell receptor beta chain was profiled in a study of blood T cell repertoires in COVID-19 (dated by TCRdb to the early 2020s). Study-wide context: Samples from collaborators originated in the United States, Italy and Spain and spanned both the acute and convalescent phases of COVID-19. The prospective study material was composed of cDNA or gDNA derived from T cells, B-cell-depleted T cells, or PBMCs. The dataset comprised deeply sampled blood TCRbeta repertoires from subjects exposed to, actively infected with, or recovered from COVID-19. The repertoires were released in a freely available public database meant as a resource for research on the immune response to SARS-CoV-2. Samples came from the ongoing ImmuneRACE study (first 160 participants) plus 1,254 subjects from 6 global collaborators. A de-identified subject ID, COVID-19 status, age in years and sex were almost always included in the sample metadata. HLA class I and class II types, where available, came from metadata supplied by the sample provider rather than from assay-based typing.

Concerning this clone: Its recognized antigen is unknown. The record has no base qualities; no much larger clone is one base away.

TCRbeta CDR3 regions were amplified from genomic DNA using the immunoSEQ Assay, a bias-controlled multiplex PCR. As for how the authors treated the data: The number of nucleated cells in each sample was estimated from the amplification of reference gene primers within the assay. To quantify the absolute abundance of each unique TCRbeta CDR3 rearrangement, sequence reads were collapsed and filtered. For each sample, productive Simpson clonality was calculated by taking the square root of Simpson's diversity index across productive rearrangements. In its TCRdb copy, this immuneACCESS table keeps in-frame sequences only and misses some clones. Where compared with another copy, unresolved V genes explain less than half of these, and the others have no known cause. V and J calls plus clone size are reproduced from that table; the DNA served to infer D and trimming. This sample holds approximately 300,000 clones; around 87% were observed only once. The ten largest clones take up about 1% of the sample.

One collaborating source in Seattle enrolled patients during active infection and followed them longitudinally through the course of disease. Collaborating institutions collected whole blood in K2EDTA tubes following their own protocols. For TCRbeta analysis, collaborators shipped samples as frozen whole blood, isolated PBMCs, or DNA extracted from either of those sample types. The CDR3 contains 14 residues, cysteine and phenylalanine counted. Only the CDR3 DNA stays, 42 bases, in frame from base 1. At the junction V is shortened by 4 bases and J by 3 bases, with 13 bases in between. The germline V gene provides CDR1 SGHNT and CDR2 YENEEA. Study-wide findings and limitations: The quantity of clinical and demographic metadata differed by source and by participant and was supplied without curation.

The chain joins TRBV11-3 to TRBJ2-7, with a weak D call of TRBD1 (6 bases match). Sequenced input: peripheral blood. The sequence was collected from a woman in her thirties or forties with COVID-19, enrolled during active disease. The CDR3 in this case is CASSSFSGDYEQYF. The DNA is TGTGCCAGCAGCTCGTTTTCAGGGGACTACGAGCAGTACTTC.